This TCR beta chain was sequenced during a study of T cells after yellow fever vaccination (dated by TCRdb to between 2019 and 2020). Regarding the research as a whole: The SMART-Seq v4 Ultra Low Input RNA kit was used to prepare libraries from fractions with low cell numbers. Two healthy male donors, one aged 18 to 30 and one aged 30 to 40 years, made up the cohort. Blood was drawn at multiple timepoints before and after primary and secondary immunization, with bulk PBMC replicates and cell subsets isolated. To track T-cell clones before and after primary and booster YFV17D yellow fever vaccination, bulk TCR alpha and beta repertoires were sequenced longitudinally. Results the study describes overall, beyond this receptor: Because abundant contaminating clonotypes from the bulk population could be contained in FACS-sorted repertoires, computational filtering was required. Because only a couple of donors were included in the study, the extent to which the findings can be generalized is limited. The secondary T-cell response was weaker than the primary response but faster, peaking on day 5 instead of day 15. Most clones expanded after primary vaccination were re-detected after the booster (almost 98% of CD4 and 80% to 90% of CD8), suggesting broad memory maintenance. A small fraction of clonotypes showed up in both the CD4 and CD8 compartments, probably as a result of convergent recombination.

CDR1 and CDR2, looked up from the germline V gene (reference sequence), are DFQATT and SNEGSKA. V loses 6 bases, J loses 2 bases, and the germline ends lie 10 bases apart. From cysteine to phenylalanine, the CDR3 is 12 amino acids long. CDR3 DNA only is kept here, 36 bases in frame from base 1. According to the study, the label for this sample's treatment or condition signals: live attenuated yellow fever vaccine strain. At each blood-draw timepoint, two biological replicates of bulk PBMCs were obtained. PBMCs were isolated from peripheral blood using a standard Ficoll-Paque protocol. RNA was extracted with TriZol from bulk PBMCs, CD4 and CD8 fractions, and dextramer-positive and dextramer-negative fractions. At least ten counts were recorded for this clonotype. The antigen it recognizes is unknown. Base qualities are missing; no much larger clone stands one base away. TCR cDNA was synthesized by 5'RACE template switching, through which a universal primer site and unique molecular identifiers were introduced. Priming of cDNA synthesis was performed from both the TCR alpha and TCR beta constant segments. Library amplification involved two PCR steps, and the second step added sample barcodes and sequencing adapters. Sequencing of libraries was done on Illumina HiSeq 2500 (2x100 bp) or NovaSeq (2x150 bp). In the source study's methods: MIGEC handled demultiplexing of reads and collapsing into UMI consensus sequences, while MiXCR performed V(D)J alignment. Vaccine-responding clonotypes were identified with edgeR using replicate PBMC samples, with FDR below 0.01 and a log2 fold change above 5 up to day 15 being required. Each bulk clonotype received a CD4 or CD8 identity based on whether the sequenced CD4 or CD8 repertoire contained that clonotype at higher abundance. The public reads were quality trimmed at Q25 with fastp and then assembled into clones with MiXCR by TCRdb, keeping productive beta chains. Records with the same CDR3 protein are collapsed into one entry carrying the most frequent genes and DNA. What appears here as the V and J calls and clone size reflects TCRdb's work, not the paper's. This sample comprises about 630,000 distinct CDR3 sequences, 10% to 15% of them detected only once. The leading ten clones occupy 14% to 15% of the sample.

The sequence derives from a man in his thirties or forties who received the YFV17D yellow fever vaccine. The chain is encoded by TRBV20-1 joined to TRBJ1-1; TRBD1 is perhaps the D gene, given 5 matching bases. The source material was PBMCs, sampled on the day of the yellow fever booster vaccination. The DNA sequence reads TGCAGTGCGGGACCGTCCAACACTGAAGCTTTCTTT. Its protein reads: CSAGPSNTEAFF.